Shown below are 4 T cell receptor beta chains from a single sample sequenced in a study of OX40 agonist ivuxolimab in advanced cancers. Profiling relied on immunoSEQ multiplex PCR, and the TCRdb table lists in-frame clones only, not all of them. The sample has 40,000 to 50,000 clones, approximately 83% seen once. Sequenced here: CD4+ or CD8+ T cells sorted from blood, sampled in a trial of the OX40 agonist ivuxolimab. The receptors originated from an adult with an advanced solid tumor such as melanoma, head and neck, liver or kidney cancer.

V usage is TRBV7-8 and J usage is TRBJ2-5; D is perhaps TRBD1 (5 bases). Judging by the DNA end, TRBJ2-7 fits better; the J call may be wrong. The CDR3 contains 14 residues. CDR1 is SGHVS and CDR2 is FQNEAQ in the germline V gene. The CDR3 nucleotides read TGTGCCAGCAGCTTAGGACAGCATACCTACGAGCAGTACTTC. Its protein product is CASSLGQHTYEQYF.

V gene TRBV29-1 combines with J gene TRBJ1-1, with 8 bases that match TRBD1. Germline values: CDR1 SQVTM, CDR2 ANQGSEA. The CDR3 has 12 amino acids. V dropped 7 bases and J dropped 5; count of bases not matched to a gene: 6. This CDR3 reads CSAWTGRTEAFF. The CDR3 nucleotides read TGCAGCGCTTGGACAGGGAGGACTGAAGCTTTCTTT. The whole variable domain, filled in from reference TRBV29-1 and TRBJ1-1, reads SAVISQKPSRDICQRGTSLTIQCQVDSQVTMMFWYRQQPGQSLTLIATANQGSEATYESGFVIDKFPISRPNLTFSTLTVSNMSPEDSSIYLCSAWTGRTEAFFGQGTRLTVV.

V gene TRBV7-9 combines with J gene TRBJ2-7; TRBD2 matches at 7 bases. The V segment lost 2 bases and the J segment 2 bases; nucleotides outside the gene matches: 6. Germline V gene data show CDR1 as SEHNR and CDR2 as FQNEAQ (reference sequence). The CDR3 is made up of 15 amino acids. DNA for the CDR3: TGTGCCAGCAGCTTACCGGGAGCGGGGCCCTACGAGCAGTACTTC. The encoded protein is CASSLPGAGPYEQYF.

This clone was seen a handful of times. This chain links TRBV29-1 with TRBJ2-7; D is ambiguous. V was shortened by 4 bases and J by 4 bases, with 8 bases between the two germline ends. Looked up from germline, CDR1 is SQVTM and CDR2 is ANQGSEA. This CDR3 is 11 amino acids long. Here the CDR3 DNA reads TGCAGCGTTGGTCAGCTGTACGAGCAGTACTTC. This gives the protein CSVGQLYEQYF.